What follows is one TCR beta chain and its context. What it binds is unknown. The PCR employed 60 Vbeta primers together with 13 Jbeta primers. The table came from immunoSEQ multiplex PCR; TCRdb's copy has only in-frame clones and leaves some out. This repertoire shows about 100,000 clones, approximately 80% found once; its top ten account for 4.2%. This entry comes from a study of cytomegalovirus exposure and HLA in healthy donors. Study-wide context: When 350 to 400 donors were genotyped, about 81% of them were found to fall in the Caucasian-associated ancestry cluster. Study findings and constraints: It was shown in a later analysis that HLA-associated TCR beta chains were more clonally expanded than other, equally common chains. Many donors shared some public TCRs, even though most TCR sequences were rare. Later on, an analysis tied roughly 17,000 TCR beta sequences to HLA alleles at 0.05 false discovery rate.

The V end lost 5 bases, the J end lost 4 bases, and 21 bases lay between the germline ends. The CDR3 is 16 residues long. The V gene's germline CDR1 is LNHNV and CDR2 YYDKDF (reference sequence). Sequencing was performed on PBMCs. V gene TRBV15 combines with J gene TRBJ2-7, with a possible D match to TRBD2 (7 bases). The TCR originated in a woman between 70 and 85 years old in good health and CMV-seropositive. CDR3 DNA sequence: TGTGCCACCAGCGAGGGGGAGGGCGCGGGAGCGTACGAGCAGTACTTC. Encoded protein: CATSEGEGAGAYEQYF.